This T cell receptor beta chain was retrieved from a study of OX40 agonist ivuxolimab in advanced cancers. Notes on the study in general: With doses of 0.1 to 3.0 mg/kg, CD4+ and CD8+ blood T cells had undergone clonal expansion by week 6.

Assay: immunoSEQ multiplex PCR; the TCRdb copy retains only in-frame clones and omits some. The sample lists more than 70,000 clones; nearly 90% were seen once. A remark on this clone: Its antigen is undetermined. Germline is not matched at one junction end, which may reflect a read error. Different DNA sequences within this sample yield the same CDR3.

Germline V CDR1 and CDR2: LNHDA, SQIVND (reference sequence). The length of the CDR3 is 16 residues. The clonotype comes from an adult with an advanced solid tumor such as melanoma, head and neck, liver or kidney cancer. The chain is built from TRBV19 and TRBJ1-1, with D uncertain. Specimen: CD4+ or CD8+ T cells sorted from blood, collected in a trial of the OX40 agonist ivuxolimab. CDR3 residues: CASSIGQARMNTEAFF. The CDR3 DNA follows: TGTGCCAGCAGTATTGGGCAGGCCAGAATGAACACTGAAGCTTTCTTT.